These T cell receptor beta chains were read from a single sample in a study of T cell responses to AZD1222 COVID-19 vaccine. TCRdb's copy holds only in-frame clones and misses some; the assay was immunoSEQ multiplex PCR. The table has about 84,000 clones, 80% to 90% seen once. Sequences were derived from peripheral blood, sampled on day 0 of AZD1222 vaccination. Source of these receptors: an adult in good health. The CDR3 runs from the conserved cysteine through the conserved F or W. The D gene is left open where the match is weak. Clone size appears in some rows only: once, few, many, or a class for an expanded clone.

J	size	D	V	CDR3	DNA
TRBJ1-2	NA	TRBD1	TRBV2	CASSETDRGEGYTF	TGTGCCAGCAGTGAAACTGACAGGGGAGAAGGCTACACCTTC
TRBJ2-1	NA	NA	TRBV24-1	CATSDLQSTSAHNEQFF	TGTGCCACCAGTGATTTGCAAAGCACCAGTGCCCACAATGAGCAGTTCTTC
TRBJ1-2	few	NA	TRBV5-3	CARSPREGDYGYTF	TGTGCCAGAAGCCCGAGGGAGGGCGACTATGGCTACACCTTC
TRBJ1-5	NA	TRBD1	TRBV7-8	CASSPDREGQPQHF	TGTGCCAGCAGCCCTGACAGGGAAGGACAGCCCCAGCATTTT
TRBJ2-2	once	TRBD2	TRBV9	CASSILADKGGELFF	TGTGCCAGCAGCATACTAGCGGACAAGGGCGGGGAGCTGTTTTTT
TRBJ2-1	NA	TRBD2	TRBV6-2/TRBV6-3	CASSYRGLAGASSYNEQFF	TGTGCCAGCAGTTACCGGGGGCTAGCGGGAGCCAGCTCCTACAATGAGCAGTTCTTC
TRBJ2-7	NA	TRBD1	TRBV6-4	CASSEGTGGGEQYF	TGTGCCAGCAGTGAAGGGACAGGGGGCGGAGAGCAGTACTTC
TRBJ2-7	NA	NA	TRBV19	CASSGAGSPYEQYF	TGTGCCAGTAGTGGTGCGGGGAGCCCCTACGAGCAGTACTTC
TRBJ1-4	NA	NA	TRBV5-4	CASNKQGEATNEKLFF	TGTGCCAGCAACAAGCAGGGAGAAGCAACTAATGAAAAACTGTTTTTT
TRBJ2-3	NA	NA	TRBV4-1	CASTPMLVTDTQYF	TGCGCCAGCACCCCTATGTTGGTGACAGATACGCAGTATTTT
TRBJ1-2	NA	NA	TRBV2	CASRGQGRSGYTF	TGTGCCAGCAGGGGACAAGGGCGGAGTGGCTACACCTTC
TRBJ2-3	NA	NA	TRBV6-5	CASSYSISTDTQYF	TGTGCCAGCAGTTACTCGATCTCGACAGATACGCAGTATTTT
TRBJ1-6	NA	TRBD1	TRBV5-4	CASSFDRADSPLHF	TGTGCCAGCAGCTTCGACAGGGCTGATTCACCCCTCCACTTT
TRBJ2-2	NA	NA	TRBV5-6	CASSAAGRGNTGELFF	TGTGCCAGCAGCGCTGCTGGACGTGGGAACACCGGGGAGCTGTTTTTT
TRBJ1-4	NA	NA	TRBV2	CASSEALRAAKLFF	TGTGCCAGCAGTGAAGCGCTTCGGGCCGCGAAACTGTTTTTT
TRBJ1-5	NA	NA	TRBV5-6	CASSSPLQPQHF	TGTGCCAGCAGCTCTCCATTACAGCCCCAGCATTTT
TRBJ2-7	NA	TRBD2	TRBV27	CASRNLNSGISYEQYF	TGTGCCAGCAGGAATCTCAACAGCGGGATTTCCTACGAGCAGTACTTC
TRBJ1-5	NA	NA	TRBV5-5	CASSLGPRQPQHF	TGTGCCAGCAGTTTAGGGCCGCGTCAGCCCCAGCATTTT
TRBJ2-7	NA	NA	TRBV28	CASSLGGGPAAYEQYF	TGTGCCAGCAGTTTAGGGGGGGGCCCAGCAGCTTACGAGCAGTACTTC
TRBJ2-4	NA	NA	TRBV24-1	CATSHTRGGTDQYF	TGTGCCACCAGTCATACCCGAGGAGGGACGGATCAGTACTTC
TRBJ2-3	NA	NA	TRBV7-3	CASSPEGPATDTQYF	TGTGCCAGCAGCCCTGAAGGTCCAGCCACAGATACGCAGTATTTT
TRBJ1-2	NA	NA	TRBV4-2	CASSQESGGGGGYTF	TGTGCCAGCAGCCAAGAATCTGGGGGCGGAGGGGGCTACACCTTC
TRBJ1-1	NA	NA	TRBV6-6	CASSFGTGMNTEAFF	TGTGCCAGCAGTTTCGGGACGGGGATGAACACTGAAGCTTTCTTT
TRBJ2-3	NA	TRBD2	TRBV24-1	CATSDLAGDGTDTQYF	TGTGCCACCAGTGATCTAGCGGGAGACGGGACAGATACGCAGTATTTT
TRBJ2-7	NA	NA	TRBV5-1	CASSLDYNRVGEQYF	TGCGCCAGCAGCTTGGACTATAACAGGGTTGGGGAGCAGTACTTC
TRBJ1-2	few	TRBD1	TRBV2	CASSKTGGNYGYTF	TGTGCCAGCAGTAAGACAGGGGGGAACTATGGCTACACCTTC
TRBJ2-1	NA	TRBD2	TRBV14	CASSQGPGLAFMPEYNEQFF	TGTGCCAGCAGCCAGGGACCGGGACTAGCGTTCATGCCTGAGTACAATGAGCAGTTCTTC
TRBJ2-5	NA	TRBD2	TRBV7-9	CASSGSGRETQYF	TGTGCCAGCAGCGGTAGCGGGAGAGAGACCCAGTACTTC
TRBJ2-3	NA	NA	TRBV11-1	CASSLATSTNTDTQYF	TGTGCCAGCAGCTTAGCGACTTCTACGAACACAGATACGCAGTATTTT
TRBJ2-2	NA	NA	TRBV6-5	CASSYRIPGELFF	TGTGCCAGCAGTTATAGGATACCCGGGGAGCTGTTTTTT
TRBJ1-1	NA	NA	TRBV28	CASSLWQDRSVAFF	TGTGCCAGCAGTTTATGGCAAGACCGTTCTGTAGCTTTCTTT
TRBJ1-2	NA	NA	TRBV27	CASSCGPACYTF	TGTGCCAGCAGTTGTGGCCCAGCCTGCTACACCTTC
TRBJ1-5	few	NA	TRBV12-3/TRBV12-4	CASSLGNQPQHF	TGTGCCAGCAGTTTGGGAAATCAGCCCCAGCATTTT
TRBJ2-1	NA	NA	TRBV18	CASSPPWGAAPEEQFF	TGTGCCAGCTCACCACCCTGGGGCGCTGCCCCCGAGGAGCAGTTCTTC
TRBJ2-3	NA	NA	TRBV4-1	CASSPRRGDTQYF	TGCGCCAGCAGCCCCCGGAGGGGTGATACGCAGTATTTT
TRBJ2-6	NA	NA	TRBV30	CAWMHGSSGANVLTF	TGTGCCTGGATGCACGGAAGCTCTGGGGCCAACGTCCTGACTTTC
TRBJ2-7	NA	TRBD2	TRBV5-4	CASSVAGIHSYEQYF	TGTGCCAGCAGCGTAGCGGGAATACACTCCTACGAGCAGTACTTC
TRBJ1-4	NA	NA	TRBV5-4	CASTPDADLTNEKLFF	TGTGCCAGCACCCCGGACGCCGATTTGACTAATGAAAAACTGTTTTTT
TRBJ2-5	NA	NA	TRBV19	CASSQEGAGGQETQYF	TGTGCCAGTAGTCAGGAGGGGGCAGGGGGTCAAGAGACCCAGTACTTC
TRBJ1-1	NA	NA	TRBV30	CAWTDSPDEAFF	TGTGCCTGGACGGACAGCCCCGATGAAGCTTTCTTT
TRBJ2-1	NA	NA	TRBV6-2/TRBV6-3	CASSRQSTEQFF	TGTGCCAGCAGCCGCCAATCCACTGAGCAGTTCTTC
TRBJ1-2	NA	NA	TRBV28	CASTYMGLDGYTF	TGTGCCAGCACCTACATGGGGTTAGATGGCTACACCTTC
TRBJ2-7	medium-sized	NA	TRBV27	CASSLSRGNYEQYF	TGTGCCAGCAGTTTATCGAGAGGGAACTACGAGCAGTACTTC
TRBJ1-6	NA	NA	TRBV7-6	CASSRDLLLGDSPLHF	TGTGCCAGCAGCCGGGACTTGCTATTAGGTGATTCACCCCTCCACTTT
TRBJ2-7	NA	TRBD2	TRBV13	CASSLEGTSPPEQYF	TGTGCCAGCAGCTTAGAAGGGACTAGCCCTCCCGAGCAGTACTTC
TRBJ1-5	once	NA	TRBV30	CAWSAGPRGNQPQHF	TGTGCCTGGAGTGCCGGGCCGAGGGGCAATCAGCCCCAGCATTTT